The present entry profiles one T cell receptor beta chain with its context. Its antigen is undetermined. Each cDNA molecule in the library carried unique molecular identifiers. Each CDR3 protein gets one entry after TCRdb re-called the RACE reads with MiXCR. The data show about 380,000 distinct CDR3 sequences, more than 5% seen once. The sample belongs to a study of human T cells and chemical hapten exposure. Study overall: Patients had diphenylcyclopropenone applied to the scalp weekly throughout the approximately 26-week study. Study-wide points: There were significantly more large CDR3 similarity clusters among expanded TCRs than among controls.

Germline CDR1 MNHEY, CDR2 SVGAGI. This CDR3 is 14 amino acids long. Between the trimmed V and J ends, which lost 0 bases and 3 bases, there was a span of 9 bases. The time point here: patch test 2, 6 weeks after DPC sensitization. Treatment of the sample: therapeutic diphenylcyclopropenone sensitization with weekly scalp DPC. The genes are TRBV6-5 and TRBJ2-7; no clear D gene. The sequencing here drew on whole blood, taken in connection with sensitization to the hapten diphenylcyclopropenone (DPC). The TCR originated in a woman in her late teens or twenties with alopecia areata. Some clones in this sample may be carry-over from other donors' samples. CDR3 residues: CASSYSLGSYEQYF. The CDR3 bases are TGTGCCAGCAGTTACTCCCTGGGCAGCTACGAGCAGTACTTC.